The 10 T cell receptor beta chains below were found in one sample sequenced in a study of cytomegalovirus exposure and HLA in healthy donors. The PCR used 60 Vbeta and 13 Jbeta primers. Clones were sequenced by immunoSEQ multiplex PCR, and TCRdb holds only the in-frame ones, with some missing. The table records 99,000 or so clones, over 70% of them present only once. The specimen sequenced was PBMCs. The receptors were gathered from a man aged 25-45 years in good health and CMV-seronegative.

The gene calls are TRBV5-4 and TRBJ2-7; no clear D. Trimming pared 0 bases from V and 3 bases from J, leaving 13 bases between. The CDR3 length is 15 residues. Germline lookup yields CDR1 SGHNT and CDR2 YYREEE (reference sequence). DNA for the CDR3: TGTGCCAGCAGCTTGGATAAACGTCTCAGCTACGAGCAGTACTTC. It encodes CASSLDKRLSYEQYF.

This chain links TRBV6-5 with TRBJ1-1; D gene ambiguous. This CDR3 comprises 14 residues. The germline V and J ends were trimmed by 0 bases and 6 bases, with 11 bases remaining between them. CDR1 is MNHEY and CDR2 is SVGAGI in the germline V gene. The CDR3 spells CASSYSLTVPEAFF. The CDR3 DNA follows: TGTGCCAGCAGTTACTCGTTAACAGTCCCTGAAGCTTTCTTT.

This chain joins TRBV30 and TRBJ2-2, with TRBD1 as a possible D gene (5 bases). Germline CDR1 reads GTSNPN; CDR2 reads SVGIG (reference sequence). V was shortened by 1 base and J by 1 base, with 7 bases between the two germline ends. The CDR3 spans 14 residues. As DNA, the CDR3 is TGTGCCTGGAGTGAGGGGCTGAACACCGGGGAGCTGTTTTTT. Translated: CAWSEGLNTGELFF.

This rearrangement joins TRBV29-1 to TRBJ1-2, with no clear D. Trimming stripped 3 bases from V and 1 base from J, with 3 bases between. There are 11 residues in the CDR3. Germline CDR1 reads SQVTM; CDR2 reads ANQGSEA. The CDR3 nucleotides are TGCAGCGTTGACAGTAACTATGGCTACACCTTC. Translated: CSVDSNYGYTF. Drawing the rest from reference TRBV29-1 and TRBJ1-2, the complete variable domain is SAVISQKPSRDICQRGTSLTIQCQVDSQVTMMFWYRQQPGQSLTLIATANQGSEATYESGFVIDKFPISRPNLTFSTLTVSNMSPEDSSIYLCSVDSNYGYTFGSGTRLTVV.

The chain couples TRBV19 to TRBJ1-2; TRBD1 aligns across 7 bases. After removal of 8 bases from V and 8 bases from J, the junction contained 11 bases not matched to a gene. Per the germline V gene, CDR1 is LNHDA and CDR2 is SQIVND (reference sequence). The CDR3 is made up of 13 amino acids. CDR3 nucleotide sequence: TGTGCCAGTCGGACCGACAGGGCATGGGGCTACACCTTC. This codes for CASRTDRAWGYTF.

The CDR3 loop is CASSSGAGVVTDTQYF. The CDR3 nucleotides are TGTGCCAGCAGTTCGGGAGCGGGAGTCGTCACAGATACGCAGTATTTT. V usage is TRBV13 and J usage is TRBJ2-3; 8 positions match TRBD2. Germline CDR1 and CDR2: PRHDT and FYEKMQ (reference sequence). The CDR3 runs to 16 residues. With 6 bases clipped from V and 2 bases from J, the junction kept 10 bases outside the gene matches.

The V call is TRBV7-2, the J call TRBJ1-1, with 8 nucleotides matching TRBD1. CDR1 SGHTA and CDR2 FQGNSA come from the germline V gene. V shed 6 bases, J shed 4 bases, and the junction held 7 bases outside the gene matches. The CDR3 loop spans 14 amino acids. The CDR3 sequence is CASRLQGGSTEAFF. The CDR3 DNA reads TGTGCCAGCAGACTACAGGGGGGGAGCACTGAAGCTTTCTTT.

This clone was detected only once. The J gene is TRBJ2-5, the V gene TRBV29-1; no firm D call. Germline CDR1 and CDR2: SQVTM and ANQGSEA. The germline V and J ends were trimmed by 2 bases and 5 bases, with 12 bases remaining between them. The CDR3 totals 13 residues. As DNA, the CDR3 is TGCAGCGTTGAATTCCCTAGTAGGGAGACCCAGTACTTC. It specifies CSVEFPSRETQYF.

This chain uses TRBV7-8 with TRBJ2-2; possibly TRBD2 for D (6 bases). This CDR3 is 16 amino acids long. The germline V gene has CDR1 SGHVS and CDR2 FQNEAQ. The V gene lost 2 bases and the J gene lost 5 bases, with 15 bases spanning the gap. Written as DNA, the CDR3 is TGTGCCAGCAGCTTATTTCCGGGAGAGGAAACCGGGGAGCTGTTTTTT. This encodes CASSLFPGEETGELFF.

This chain links TRBV6-1 with TRBJ2-3; possible D gene TRBD2, 5 bases. V gave up 0 bases and J gave up 5 bases, with 12 bases separating them. Germline V gene lookup returns CDR1 MNHNS and CDR2 SASEGT. This CDR3 comprises 15 residues. The CDR3 DNA sequence: TGTGCCAGCAGTGAAGCGATGAGGGAGATAGATACGCAGTATTTT. This gives the protein CASSEAMREIDTQYF.